This passage covers 22 T cell receptor beta chains from one sample sequenced in a study of shared clonotypes between healthy human individuals. Some clones are missing from TCRdb's copy, which holds only in-frame ones; the method was immunoSEQ multiplex PCR. The sample has roughly 2.2 million clones, approximately 93% seen once; the top ten hold 0.3% to 0.4%. Sequencing was carried out using naive CD4+ T cells from PBMCs. Subset indicated: CD45RA+ positively selected. The receptors derive from a man between 18 and 35 years old in good health. Some clones in this sample may be carry-over from other donors' samples.

The chain uses TRBV7-2 and TRBJ2-7; 12 positions agree with TRBD2. CDR3 length: 15 amino acids. V dropped 5 bases and J dropped 3; count of bases not matched to a gene: 5. The germline V gene encodes CDR1 SGHTA and CDR2 FQGNSA. The DNA for the CDR3 is TGTGCCAGCAGCGCAAGGACTAGCGGGAACTACGAGCAGTACTTC. Amino acids: CASSARTSGNYEQYF.

In this sample, this clone turned up once. This chain's CDR3 is CASKTSGGTDTQYF. CDR3 DNA: TGTGCCAGTAAGACTAGCGGGGGCACAGATACGCAGTATTTT. J is TRBJ2-3 and V is TRBV25-1; 11 nucleotides agree with TRBD2. The CDR3 consists of 14 residues. Germline V gene lookup returns CDR1 MGHDK and CDR2 SYGVNS. With V trimmed by 9 bases and J by 1 base, 3 bases remained unmatched.

To note about this clone: In the same sample, other DNA sequences code for this CDR3. The chain recombines TRBV11-3 with TRBJ2-7, with 10 bases that match TRBD1. Trimming at V came to 8 bases and at J to 7 bases, leaving 8 bases not matched to a gene. CDR3 length equals 13 residues. Germline V gene sequence: CDR1 SGHNT, CDR2 YENEEA. CDR3 DNA sequence: TGTGCCAGCTCACGGGACAGGGGTGGGGAGCAGTACTTC. Its protein product is CASSRDRGGEQYF.

V and J are TRBV7-9 and TRBJ2-7; D possibly uses TRBD1 or TRBD2 (5 bases each). CDR3 size: 14 residues. Germline V gene data show CDR1 as SEHNR and CDR2 as FQNEAQ (reference sequence). V lost 1 base and J 4 bases, leaving 11 bases between the germline ends. For the CDR3, the DNA is TGTGCCAGCAGCTTAGGGGGGACCAGGTACGAGCAGTACTTC. This encodes CASSLGGTRYEQYF.

The rearrangement joins TRBV6-1 to TRBJ2-5, with a tentative D call TRBD2 (6 bases). The germline CDR1 and CDR2 sequences are MNHNS and SASEGT. CDR3 length: 15 residues. Trimming left V 6 bases short and J 0 bases short, with 14 bases between. The chain's CDR3 is CASRLPGGDQETQYF. The CDR3 DNA reads as TGTGCCAGCAGGCTCCCTGGCGGGGACCAAGAGACCCAGTACTTC.

This rearrangement joins TRBV10-3 to TRBJ2-7, with 7 nucleotides matching TRBD2. The CDR3 spans 15 residues. The trim removed 1 base at V and 7 bases at J, leaving 10 bases unmatched. Germline assignment: CDR1 ENHRY and CDR2 SYGVKD. In DNA, the CDR3 is TGTGCCATCAGTGAGTGGGGGGGAGCCTCCCTGGAGCAGTACTTC. Translation: CAISEWGGASLEQYF.

The chain carries TRBV7-9 and TRBJ1-2; possible D gene TRBD1, 5 bases. CDR1 and CDR2 from the germline V gene are SEHNR and FQNEAQ (reference sequence). V was shortened by 1 base and J by 2 bases, with 14 bases between the two germline ends. CDR3 size: 16 residues. CDR3 region: CASSLGRDRENYGYTF. The CDR3 DNA reads as TGTGCCAGCAGCTTAGGCCGGGACCGGGAGAACTATGGCTACACCTTC. The full variable domain, its missing parts supplied by reference TRBV7-9 and TRBJ1-2, is DTGVSQNPRHKITKRGQNVTFRCDPISEHNRLYWYRQTLGQGPEFLTYFQNEAQLEKSRLLSDRFSAERPKGSFSTLEIQRTEQGDSAMYLCASSLGRDRENYGYTFGSGTRLTVV.

This clone occurred once. The chain's CDR3 is CASSLNGADSPLHF. In DNA, the CDR3 is TGCGCCAGCAGCCTTAACGGGGCGGATTCACCCCTCCACTTT. This sequence joins TRBV5-1 and TRBJ1-6, with a tentative D call TRBD1 (5 bases). The germline V gene has CDR1 SGHRS and CDR2 YFSETQ. Trimming removed 4 bases at V and 8 bases at J, with 13 bases between. This CDR3 is built from 14 residues.

This chain connects TRBV2 to TRBJ2-7; a possible D gene is TRBD1 (6 bases). Per the germline V gene, CDR1 is SNHLY and CDR2 is FYNNEI. This CDR3 region has 15 residues. The ends were cut back, 7 bases at V and 3 bases at J, with 19 bases in the middle. CDR3 DNA sequence: TGTGCCAGCACCGAGAACAGGGTAGTTCTCTACGAGCAGTACTTC. This encodes CASTENRVVLYEQYF.

This sequence joins TRBV6-1 and TRBJ1-2, with TRBD1 identical over 7 bases. Germline V gives CDR1 MNHNS, CDR2 SASEGT. The V and J ends lost 1 base and 1 base, in that order; junction bases with no gene match: 9. This CDR3 region has 17 residues. CDR3 in DNA: TGTGCCAGCAGTGAAGTAGGGGGCGGGGGTGTTAACTATGGCTACACCTTC. The encoded protein is CASSEVGGGGVNYGYTF.

The chain couples TRBV28 to TRBJ1-4; the D gene is possibly TRBD1 (5 bases). CDR1 and CDR2 from the germline V gene are MDHEN and SYDVKM. This CDR3 comprises 14 residues. Trimming removed 5 bases at V and 1 base at J, with 8 bases between. In DNA, the CDR3 is TGTGCCAGCAGTCAGGGACGAACTAATGAAAAACTGTTTTTT. Residues: CASSQGRTNEKLFF.

CDR3 protein: CASSQRIAGGPYNEQFF. CDR3 DNA: TGCGCCAGCAGCCAGAGAATAGCGGGAGGGCCCTACAATGAGCAGTTCTTC. The chain has TRBV4-3 and TRBJ2-1; 11 nucleotides line up with TRBD2. After removal of 3 bases from V and 2 bases from J, the junction contained 6 bases not matched to a gene. Germline V gives CDR1 LGHNA, CDR2 YSLEER. This CDR3 spans 17 amino acids.

This chain links TRBV15 with TRBJ2-5; 7 bases agree with TRBD1. CDR1 and CDR2 (germline): LNHNV, YYDKDF (reference sequence). Trimming at V came to 5 bases and at J to 2 bases, leaving 5 bases not matched to a gene. This CDR3 is 14 amino acids long. CDR3 nucleotide sequence: TGTGCCACCAGCCGATGGGACAGTCAAGAGACCCAGTACTTC. It specifies CATSRWDSQETQYF.

J is TRBJ2-3 and V is TRBV30; D is possibly TRBD1 (5 bases). V lost 4 bases to trimming and J lost 3 bases, with 23 bases between them. Germline-derived CDR1 and CDR2 are GTSNPN and SVGIG (reference sequence). CDR3 length equals 17 residues. The DNA of the CDR3 is TGTGCCTGGAAAGTGGCGTGGAATAGGGGATTAACAGATACGCAGTATTTT. It translates to CAWKVAWNRGLTDTQYF.

This chain connects TRBV11-3 to TRBJ2-2; D is possibly TRBD2 (6 bases). Trimming shortened V by 0 bases and J by 6 bases, and 11 bases separated the two germline ends. This CDR3 comprises 15 residues. Germline CDR1 and CDR2: SGHNT and YENEEA. For the CDR3, the DNA is TGTGCCAGCAGCTTAGAGGCGGGGATGTCCGGGGAGCTGTTTTTT. Its protein product is CASSLEAGMSGELFF.

The chain is built from TRBV20-1 and TRBJ2-1, with TRBD2 as a possible D gene (5 bases). The CDR3 extends over 11 amino acids. The ends were cut back, 6 bases at V and 7 bases at J, with 10 bases in the middle. Germline CDR1 is DFQATT and CDR2 is SNEGSKA (reference sequence). CDR3 sequence reads: CSANPGNEQFF. Written as DNA, the CDR3 is TGCAGTGCAAACCCGGGGAATGAGCAGTTCTTC.

V usage is TRBV5-1 and J usage is TRBJ2-5; no clear D. Germline V gene data show CDR1 as SGHRS and CDR2 as YFSETQ. The V gene lost 0 bases and the J gene lost 2 bases, with 11 bases spanning the gap. This CDR3 has 15 residues. The CDR3 region is CASSLEGNYQETQYF. The CDR3 DNA sequence: TGCGCCAGCAGCTTGGAGGGCAACTATCAAGAGACCCAGTACTTC.

This chain uses TRBV5-1 with TRBJ1-4; D gene unclear. The ends were cut back, 1 base at V and 6 bases at J, with 7 bases in the middle. There are 13 residues in the CDR3. Germline lookup yields CDR1 SGHRS and CDR2 YFSETQ. CDR3 nucleotide sequence: TGCGCCAGCAGCTTGAGAGAGGATGAAAAACTGTTTTTT. It codes for CASSLREDEKLFF.

The chain joins TRBV9 to TRBJ2-2; D is uncertain. Trimming shortened V by 3 bases and J by 3 bases, and 9 bases separated the two germline ends. The length of the CDR3 is 14 residues. Germline V CDR1 and CDR2: SGDLS, YYNGEE. CDR3 sequence reads: CASSADGYTGELFF. CDR3 nucleotides: TGTGCCAGCAGCGCGGACGGGTACACCGGGGAGCTGTTTTTT.

The chain uses TRBV18 and TRBJ2-1; no firm D call. V was pared by 10 bases and J by 0 bases, with 13 bases between. The CDR3 is 14 amino acids. Germline assignment: CDR1 KGHSH and CDR2 LQKENI. The CDR3 sequence is CATGTGSSYNEQFF. The CDR3 DNA reads as TGTGCCACCGGAACTGGCTCCTCCTACAATGAGCAGTTCTTC.

V is TRBV6-6 and J is TRBJ2-5; 8 bases are shared with TRBD1. This CDR3 is built from 14 residues. With V trimmed by 6 bases and J by 2 bases, 5 bases remained unmatched. CDR1 is MNHNY, CDR2 SVGAGI, per germline (reference sequence). The CDR3 sequence: CASSLDRGQETQYF. The CDR3, as DNA: TGTGCCAGCAGCCTAGACAGGGGACAAGAGACCCAGTACTTC.

The rearrangement uses TRBV9 and TRBJ2-2; no clear D. The CDR3 loop spans 16 amino acids. Germline lookup yields CDR1 SGDLS and CDR2 YYNGEE. V lost 4 bases, J lost 3 bases, and 16 bases lay in between. The CDR3, as DNA: TGTGCCAGCAGCCCCCGTGGTCTTAGTCACACCGGGGAGCTGTTTTTT. Protein sequence: CASSPRGLSHTGELFF.